This T cell receptor (beta chain) is drawn from a study of vaccination and CD4 T cells after COVID-19. Across the study: Comprising six males and four females, the convalescent participants counted two Hispanic individuals among them. Control cultures were given a CEFX pool, an HIV-1 Nef pool, or no peptide.

Sequencing of cultured CD4+ T cell DNA used the Oncomine TCR Beta short-read assay. Investigators isolated genomic DNA from cultured CD4+ T cells. From the PCR reads, TCRdb called clonotypes with MiXCR, one entry per CDR3 protein. The repertoire holds around 16,000 distinct CDR3 sequences, with less than 65% as singletons. CDR3 size: 11 residues. V gave up 4 bases and J gave up 10 bases, with 10 bases separating them. Germline V gene lookup returns CDR1 MNHEY and CDR2 SVGAGI. With respect to this clonotype: Its specificity is not known.

Treatment denoted: roughly nine-day PBMC culture with coronavirus spike peptide pools or control peptides (ViraFEST assay). Every well contained approximately 2 million PBMCs, which were grown with approximately 9.6 IU/ml IL-2 and 9 to 10 ug/ml peptide pools. This clonotype was sampled from a human donor with COVID-19. The chain is built from TRBV6-5 and TRBJ1-1; D gene ambiguous. Sequencing was performed on cultured CD4+ T cells from blood, taken after SARS-CoV-2 vaccination. The CDR3 loop reads CASSSPAGAFF. The CDR3 coding sequence is TGTGCCAGCAGTTCCCCGGCGGGAGCTTTCTTT.